Listed here are 29 T cell receptor beta chains from one sample, sequenced in a study of shared clonotypes between healthy human individuals. TCRdb's copy holds only in-frame clones and misses some; the assay was immunoSEQ multiplex PCR. The top ten clones hold 0.95% to 1.5% of a sample with around 2,100,000 clones, about 95% of them seen once. Positively selected for CCR7, the CD45RO-negative cells used as naive CD8 cells excluded terminally differentiated effector memory CD45RA+ cells. Sequencing was carried out using naive CD8+ T cells sorted from blood. These receptors were collected from a man younger than 30 in good health.

This clone occurred once. Other nucleotide sequences from this sample produce the same CDR3. The gene calls are TRBV9 and TRBJ1-1; D gene ambiguous. The germline CDR1 and CDR2 sequences are SGDLS and YYNGEE. The V end was cut by 0 bases, the J end by 7 bases, with 7 bases between. The CDR3 runs to 12 residues. The CDR3 region is CASSVGEGEAFF. DNA of the CDR3: TGTGCCAGCAGCGTAGGGGAGGGTGAAGCTTTCTTT.

The chain couples TRBV9 to TRBJ2-7; 7 nucleotides align to TRBD1. Germline V CDR1 and CDR2: SGDLS, YYNGEE. This CDR3 comprises 14 residues. V lost 4 bases to trimming and J lost 2 bases; unmatched junction nucleotides: 6. CDR3 in DNA: TGTGCCAGCAGCACCGGGGACAGCGCCTACGAGCAGTACTTC. Translation: CASSTGDSAYEQYF.

The V gene is TRBV27, the J gene TRBJ2-7; 7 bases map to TRBD1. The V and J ends lost 4 bases and 4 bases, in that order; junction bases with no gene match: 13. Germline CDR1 reads MNHEY; CDR2 reads SMNVEV (reference sequence). CDR3 length: 16 residues. The CDR3 DNA follows: TGTGCCAGCAGTTCACGTACCGGGACAGTACCTTACGAGCAGTACTTC. Translation gives CASSSRTGTVPYEQYF.

This chain joins TRBV13 and TRBJ2-5; 9 bases agree with TRBD2. CDR1 and CDR2 from the germline V gene are PRHDT and FYEKMQ (reference sequence). V shed 2 bases, J shed 5 bases, and the junction held 3 bases outside the gene matches. The CDR3 runs to 14 residues. The CDR3 coding sequence is TGTGCCAGCAGCTTAAGCGGGAGGTGGGAGACCCAGTACTTC. Its translation: CASSLSGRWETQYF.

The V and J genes are TRBV9 and TRBJ1-1; 8 nucleotides line up with TRBD1. V gave up 2 bases and J gave up 1 base; unmatched junction bases: 1. In germline, CDR1 is SGDLS, CDR2 YYNGEE. This CDR3 contains 14 residues. CDR3 amino acids: CASSVDRANTEAFF. The CDR3 region has the DNA TGTGCCAGCAGCGTGGACAGGGCGAACACTGAAGCTTTCTTT.

The gene calls are TRBV5-6 and TRBJ2-2, with 9 bases fitting TRBD1. The V gene end was trimmed by 2 bases and the J gene end by 4 bases; junction bases not matched to a gene: 3. The germline V gene has CDR1 SGHDT and CDR2 YYEEEE. The CDR3 is 15 amino acids. This CDR3 is CASSFATGGTGELFF. In DNA form, the CDR3 reads TGTGCCAGCAGCTTCGCGACAGGGGGCACCGGGGAGCTGTTTTTT.

The chain links TRBV5-6 to TRBJ2-7, with TRBD1 identical over 7 bases. The CDR3 spans 14 residues. V was pared by 7 bases and J by 1 base, with 8 bases of the junction left unmatched. CDR1 is SGHDT and CDR2 is YYEEEE in the germline V gene. The CDR3 DNA follows: TGTGCCAGCGGACACAGGGGTTGGTCCTACGAGCAGTACTTC. This sequence encodes CASGHRGWSYEQYF.

This sequence joins TRBV10-2 and TRBJ2-7, with 14 nucleotides matching TRBD2. J lost 3 bases, V lost 6 bases, and 16 bases had no gene match. CDR1 and CDR2 (germline): WSHSY, SAAADI. This CDR3 region has 19 residues. The CDR3 DNA reads TGCGCCAGCAGAGCGCTTACCGGGACTAGCGGGAGTTACGGCTACGAGCAGTACTTC. Its translation: CASRALTGTSGSYGYEQYF.

This clone occurred once. The chain employs TRBV5-6 and TRBJ1-1; D remains ambiguous. The CDR3 runs to 11 residues. Trimming pared 7 bases from V and 7 bases from J, leaving 11 bases between. The germline CDR1 and CDR2 sequences are SGHDT and YYEEEE. CDR3 in amino acids: CASLSYGEAFF. The DNA for the CDR3 is TGTGCCAGCCTTAGTTACGGTGAAGCTTTCTTT.

The chain has TRBV5-4 and TRBJ2-1; possibly TRBD1 or TRBD2 for D (6 bases each). In germline, CDR1 is SGHNT, CDR2 YYREEE (reference sequence). This CDR3 contains 12 residues. V dropped 7 bases and J dropped 8 bases, with 13 bases sitting between them. The CDR3 DNA reads as TGTGCCAGCGCCGGGGGCAAAGATGAGCAGTTCTTC. Encoded protein: CASAGGKDEQFF.

The chain recombines TRBV7-9 with TRBJ2-5; tentative D call: TRBD1 (6 bases). Trimming left V 2 bases short and J 5 bases short, with 15 bases between. The CDR3 spans 15 residues. Germline-derived CDR1 and CDR2 are SEHNR and FQNEAQ (reference sequence). The CDR3 region is CASSLIVGQKETQYF. In DNA, the CDR3 is TGTGCCAGCAGCTTAATTGTCGGACAGAAGGAGACCCAGTACTTC.

The gene calls are TRBV11-2 and TRBJ2-3; 14 bases align to TRBD2. J gave up 6 bases and V 2 bases, and 4 bases lay outside the gene matches. This CDR3 has 16 residues. CDR1 and CDR2 (germline): SGHAT, FQNNGV. The CDR3 bases are TGTGCCAGCAGCTTACTCAGACTAGCGGGAGGGGATACGCAGTATTTT. Translation: CASSLLRLAGGDTQYF.

V and J are TRBV7-9 and TRBJ2-7; 10 nucleotides agree with TRBD2. Germline V lookup: CDR1 SEHNR, CDR2 FQNEAQ (reference sequence). The CDR3 contains 18 residues. Unmatched junction bases numbered 10, after V lost 2 bases and J lost 0 bases. The CDR3 DNA is TGTGCCAGCAGCTTACTCGGGACTAGCGATAAGAGCTCCTACGAGCAGTACTTC. This encodes CASSLLGTSDKSSYEQYF. Drawing the rest from reference TRBV7-9 and TRBJ2-7, the complete variable domain is DTGVSQNPRHKITKRGQNVTFRCDPISEHNRLYWYRQTLGQGPEFLTYFQNEAQLEKSRLLSDRFSAERPKGSFSTLEIQRTEQGDSAMYLCASSLLGTSDKSSYEQYFGPGTRLTVT.

V is TRBV29-1 and J is TRBJ2-5, with D hard to call. Germline CDR1 is SQVTM and CDR2 is ANQGSEA. There are 13 residues in the CDR3. The germline V and J ends were trimmed by 5 bases and 2 bases, with 12 bases remaining between them. The CDR3 reads CSVYFLDQETQYF. The CDR3 nucleotides read TGCAGCGTTTACTTTCTGGATCAAGAGACCCAGTACTTC.

As regards this clone: This sample also contains other DNA sequences that code for the same CDR3. The chain recombines TRBV5-4 with TRBJ1-6; 7 bases agree with TRBD1. With V trimmed by 3 bases and J by 0 bases, 0 bases remained unmatched. CDR3 length: 15 amino acids. From germline, CDR1 is SGHNT and CDR2 YYREEE (reference sequence). CDR3 protein: CASSWDSSYNSPLHF. CDR3 bases: TGTGCCAGCAGCTGGGACAGCTCCTATAATTCACCCCTCCACTTT.

The chain combines TRBV13 with TRBJ2-1, with D perhaps TRBD2 (6 bases). CDR1 PRHDT and CDR2 FYEKMQ come from the germline V gene (reference sequence). This CDR3 region has 13 residues. Trimming shortened V by 7 bases and J by 11 bases, and 18 bases separated the two germline ends. CDR3 loop: CASNVNGRQQQFF. CDR3 bases: TGTGCCAGCAACGTTAACGGGAGACAGCAGCAGTTCTTC.

The rearrangement joins TRBV5-4 to TRBJ2-3; 7 bases map to TRBD1. The V gene end was trimmed by 1 base and the J gene end by 5 bases; junction bases not matched to a gene: 4. Germline V gives CDR1 SGHNT, CDR2 YYREEE (reference sequence). This CDR3 region has 14 residues. For the CDR3, the DNA is TGTGCCAGCAGCTTGTTTACAGGGGAAGATACGCAGTATTTT. Translation gives CASSLFTGEDTQYF. Variable domain in full (rest from reference TRBV5-4 and TRBJ2-3): ETGVTQSPTHLIKTRGQQVTLRCSSQSGHNTVSWYQQALGQGPQFIFQYYREEENGRGNFPPRFSGLQFPNYSSELNVNALELDDSALYLCASSLFTGEDTQYFGPGTRLTVL.

This clone came up once. This sequence joins TRBV5-4 and TRBJ2-5; 7 bases align to TRBD2. V lost 5 bases to trimming and J lost 4 bases; unmatched junction nucleotides: 11. CDR1 is SGHNT and CDR2 is YYREEE in the germline V gene (reference sequence). This CDR3 contains 15 residues. In DNA form, the CDR3 reads TGTGCCAGCAGGATTCGGGGAGCGGGGTCAGAGACCCAGTACTTC. Amino acids: CASRIRGAGSETQYF.

The chain uses TRBV27 and TRBJ2-7, with 8 positions matching TRBD2. The CDR3 runs 12 residues. Trimming cost V 7 bases and J 8 bases; bases outside gene matches: 7. Germline V CDR1 and CDR2: MNHEY, SMNVEV (reference sequence). CDR3 nucleotides: TGTGCCAGCAACCCGGGACTAGTAAAGCAGTACTTC. The encoded protein is CASNPGLVKQYF.

V and J are TRBV5-4 and TRBJ2-5; TRBD1 matches 8 bases. V shed 0 bases and J 1 base; nucleotides not matched to a gene: 5. Germline V gene data show CDR1 as SGHNT and CDR2 as YYREEE (reference sequence). There are 16 residues in the CDR3. In DNA form, the CDR3 reads TGTGCCAGCAGCTTGGTGGGGGACAGGTCCCAAGAGACCCAGTACTTC. Amino acid sequence: CASSLVGDRSQETQYF.

A remark on this clone: Other DNA sequences in the sample encode the same CDR3. The chain recombines TRBV19 with TRBJ2-7; TRBD1 is a possible D gene (6 bases). Per the germline V gene, CDR1 is LNHDA and CDR2 is SQIVND (reference sequence). The CDR3 covers 14 residues. Trimming stripped 1 base from V and 3 bases from J, with 10 bases between. DNA for the CDR3: TGTGCCAGTAGTATAGCGGACAGAGACTACGAGCAGTACTTC. Amino acids: CASSIADRDYEQYF.

The V call is TRBV11-2, the J call TRBJ1-4, with no clear D. V was trimmed by 5 bases and J by 8 bases, leaving 9 bases between them. The CDR3 consists of 12 residues. The V gene's germline CDR1 is SGHAT and CDR2 FQNNGV. CDR3 residues: CASSRLGEKLFF. CDR3 nucleotide sequence: TGTGCCAGCAGCAGACTCGGGGAAAAACTGTTTTTT.

Notes on this clone: This may arise from a read error, as a much more abundant clone is one base away. V gene TRBV7-9 combines with J gene TRBJ1-1, with D unresolved. Germline V gene data show CDR1 as SEHNR and CDR2 as FQNEAQ (reference sequence). This CDR3 is built from 12 residues. V was trimmed by 3 bases and J by 3 bases, leaving 5 bases between them. DNA for the CDR3: TGTGCCAGCAGCTTCTGGGACACTGAAGCTTTCTTT. Protein: CASSFWDTEAFF.

In its sample, this clone was seen once. The rearrangement links TRBV9 to TRBJ1-2; D unresolved. Trimming removed 0 bases at V and 0 bases at J, with 9 bases between. The CDR3 consists of 15 residues. Germline V gene lookup returns CDR1 SGDLS and CDR2 YYNGEE. The CDR3, as DNA: TGTGCCAGCAGCGTAGATCCAGCAGCTAACTATGGCTACACCTTC. Protein sequence: CASSVDPAANYGYTF.

This clone was seen only once. The rearrangement links TRBV19 to TRBJ2-5; D might be TRBD1 (6 bases). This CDR3 comprises 13 residues. Germline V gene data show CDR1 as LNHDA and CDR2 as SQIVND (reference sequence). V lost 10 bases and J 5 bases, leaving 17 bases between the germline ends. CDR3 nucleotides: TGTGCCACTGAGACAGACCAGGGGGAGACCCAGTACTTC. Protein sequence: CATETDQGETQYF.

The chain links TRBV9 to TRBJ2-7; either TRBD1 or TRBD2 may supply D (5 bases each). The germline V gene encodes CDR1 SGDLS and CDR2 YYNGEE. The CDR3 spans 12 residues. The ends were cut back, 4 bases at V and 7 bases at J, with 12 bases in the middle. As DNA, the CDR3 is TGTGCCAGCAGCTGGGACGGTTCGGAGCAGTACTTC. Translated, it gives CASSWDGSEQYF.

The rearrangement joins TRBV7-2 to TRBJ2-7, with 8 bases identical to TRBD2. The ends lost 1 base at V and 4 bases at J; junction bases unmatched: 6. This CDR3 is 15 amino acids long. Germline V gene data show CDR1 as SGHTA and CDR2 as FQGNSA. The CDR3 coding sequence is TGTGCCAGCAGCTTAGAGGGTAGCGGGGTGTACGAGCAGTACTTC. It specifies CASSLEGSGVYEQYF.

The CDR3 coding sequence is TGTGCCAGCAGTCTGAGGGAAGAAGTAGAGACCCAGTACTTC. This gives the protein CASSLREEVETQYF. The chain recombines TRBV28 with TRBJ2-5; tentatively, D is TRBD2 (5 bases). The germline gives CDR1 MDHEN, CDR2 SYDVKM. Trimming shortened V by 5 bases and J by 4 bases, and 14 bases separated the two germline ends. The CDR3 totals 14 residues. Using reference TRBV28 and TRBJ2-5 for the parts outside the CDR3, the full variable domain is DVKVTQSSRYLVKRTGEKVFLECVQDMDHENMFWYRQDPGLGLRLIYFSYDVKMKEKGDIPEGYSVSREKKERFSLILESASTNQTSMYLCASSLREEVETQYFGPGTRLLVL.

The CDR3, as DNA: TGTGCCAGCAGTTTATCGCGGGGCGCCCTCTCCTACGAGCAGTACTTC. Its translation: CASSLSRGALSYEQYF. The chain employs TRBV27 and TRBJ2-7, with D maybe TRBD2 (6 bases). The V and J ends lost 0 bases and 0 bases respectively, with 12 bases between them. Germline V gives CDR1 MNHEY, CDR2 SMNVEV (reference sequence). The CDR3 length is 16 residues.